The subject of this entry is one TCR beta chain. Sequenced by immunoSEQ multiplex PCR; TCRdb stores in-frame clones only, minus some. The sample has about 100,000 clones, 65% to 75% seen once. These data originate in a study of shared clonotypes between healthy human individuals. The CDR3 is made up of 15 amino acids. Germline values: CDR1 SGHRS, CDR2 YFSETQ. Deletions cut 4 bases from V and 4 bases from J, with 17 bases between. The V gene is TRBV5-1, the J gene TRBJ1-1; no reliable D call. Sequencing was performed on memory CD8+ T cells sorted from blood. Noted subset: CD45RO+ cells pooled with CCR7-negative TemRA cells. The TCR sequence derives from a woman aged 30 to 39 in good health. CDR3 nucleotides: TGCGCCAGCAGCCCGCAGCCCGGCGCTGGCACTGAAGCTTTCTTT. Translating gives CASSPQPGAGTEAFF. The entire variable domain, with the rest obtained from reference TRBV5-1 and TRBJ1-1, is as follows: KAGVTQTPRYLIKTRGQQVTLSCSPISGHRSVSWYQQTPGQGLQFLFEYFSETQRNKGNFPGRFSGRQFSNSRSEMNVSTLELGDSALYLCASSPQPGAGTEAFFGQGTRLTVV.